At least ten counts were recorded for the clone carrying this T cell receptor (beta chain). The data belong to a study of T-cell reconstitution after alpha-beta-depleted transplantation in children. From germline, CDR1 is SQVTM and CDR2 ANQGSEA. With 7 bases clipped from V and 4 bases from J, the junction kept 3 bases outside the gene matches. The CDR3 loop spans 12 amino acids. The library targeted TCRbeta and was prepared with unique molecular identifiers. TCRdb re-called the PCR reads with MiXCR, one entry per CDR3 protein. The sample holds around 190,000 distinct CDR3 sequences; approximately 7% are singletons and the top ten take 5.5%.

The genes are TRBV29-1 and TRBJ2-1; 8 nucleotides align to TRBD2. This clonotype was sampled from a boy between 2 and 10 years old with acute lymphoblastic leukemia, due to receive a stem cell transplant. Source: PBMCs, taken before TCRalphabeta/CD19-depleted stem cell transplant. The CDR3, as DNA: TGCAGCGCACTAGCGGAGTACAATGAGCAGTTCTTC. It is translated as CSALAEYNEQFF.